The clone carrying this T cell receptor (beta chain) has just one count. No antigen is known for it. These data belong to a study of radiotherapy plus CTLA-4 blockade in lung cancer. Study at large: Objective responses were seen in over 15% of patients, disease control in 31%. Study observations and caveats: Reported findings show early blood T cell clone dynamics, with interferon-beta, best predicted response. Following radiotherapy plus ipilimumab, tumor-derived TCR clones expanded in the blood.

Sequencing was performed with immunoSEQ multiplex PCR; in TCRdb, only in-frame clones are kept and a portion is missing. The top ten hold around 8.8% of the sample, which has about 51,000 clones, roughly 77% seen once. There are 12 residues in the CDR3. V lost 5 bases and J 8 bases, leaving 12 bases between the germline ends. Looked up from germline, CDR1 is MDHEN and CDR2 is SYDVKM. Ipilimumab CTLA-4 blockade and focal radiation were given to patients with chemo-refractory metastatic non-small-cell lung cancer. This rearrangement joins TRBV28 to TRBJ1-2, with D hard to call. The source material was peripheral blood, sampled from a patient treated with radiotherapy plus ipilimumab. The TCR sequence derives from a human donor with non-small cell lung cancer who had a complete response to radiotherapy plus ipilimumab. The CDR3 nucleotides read TGTGCCAGCAGTCCGAGTGTTAGAGGCTACACCTTC. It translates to CASSPSVRGYTF.